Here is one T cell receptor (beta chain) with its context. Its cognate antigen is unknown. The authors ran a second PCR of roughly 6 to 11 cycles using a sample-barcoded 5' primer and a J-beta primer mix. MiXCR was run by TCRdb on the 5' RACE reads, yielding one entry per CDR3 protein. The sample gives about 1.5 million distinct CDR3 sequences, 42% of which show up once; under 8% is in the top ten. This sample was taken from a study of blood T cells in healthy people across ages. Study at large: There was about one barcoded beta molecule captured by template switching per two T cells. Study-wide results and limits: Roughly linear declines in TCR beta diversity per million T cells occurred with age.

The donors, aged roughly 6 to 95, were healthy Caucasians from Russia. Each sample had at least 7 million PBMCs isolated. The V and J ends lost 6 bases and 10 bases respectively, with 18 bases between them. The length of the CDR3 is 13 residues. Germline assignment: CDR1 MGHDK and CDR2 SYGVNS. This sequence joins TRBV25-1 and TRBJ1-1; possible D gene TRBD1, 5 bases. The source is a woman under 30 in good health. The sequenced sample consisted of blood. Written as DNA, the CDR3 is TGTGCCAGCAGCCCTGACAGCGTCCAGGGAGCTTTCTTT. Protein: CASSPDSVQGAFF.